This T cell receptor (beta chain) was profiled in a study of T-cell memory formation after mild COVID-19. The V end was cut by 4 bases, the J end by 1 base, with 11 bases between. Germline V CDR1 and CDR2: SEHNR, FQNEAQ (reference sequence). This CDR3 contains 15 residues. TCRdb re-derived calls from the 5' RACE reads in MiXCR, one entry per CDR3 protein. The sample includes 500,000 to 550,000 distinct CDR3 sequences, over 20% seen only once; the top ten take around 12%. The chain links TRBV7-9 to TRBJ2-1; possible D gene TRBD1, 6 bases. This receptor was taken from an adult woman who had mild COVID-19 (a few samples of this study predate the infection). Cell type and time point are not known. The sample taken for sequencing was PBMCs or a T cell subset sorted from them (not recorded which). CDR3 in DNA: TGTGCCAGCAGCTCTGCAGGGGTATCCTACAATGAGCAGTTCTTC. Translated: CASSSAGVSYNEQFF. Supplemented by reference TRBV7-9 and TRBJ2-1, the full variable domain reads DTGVSQNPRHKITKRGQNVTFRCDPISEHNRLYWYRQTLGQGPEFLTYFQNEAQLEKSRLLSDRFSAERPKGSFSTLEIQRTEQGDSAMYLCASSSAGVSYNEQFFGPGTRLTVL.